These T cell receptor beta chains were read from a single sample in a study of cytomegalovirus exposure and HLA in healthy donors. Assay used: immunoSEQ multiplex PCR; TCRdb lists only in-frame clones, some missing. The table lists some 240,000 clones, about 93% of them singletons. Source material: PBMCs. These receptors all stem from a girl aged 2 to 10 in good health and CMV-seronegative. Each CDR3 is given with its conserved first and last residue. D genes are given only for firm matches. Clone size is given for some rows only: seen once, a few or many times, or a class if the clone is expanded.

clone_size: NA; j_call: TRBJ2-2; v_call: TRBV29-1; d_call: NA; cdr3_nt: TGCAGCGTTGACAGTTCGAACACCGGGGAGCTGTTTTTT; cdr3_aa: CSVDSSNTGELFF
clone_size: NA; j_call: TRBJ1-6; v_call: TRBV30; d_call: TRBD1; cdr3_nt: TGTGCCTGGAGTCCGGGACAGGGTGATTCACCCCTCCACTTT; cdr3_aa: CAWSPGQGDSPLHF
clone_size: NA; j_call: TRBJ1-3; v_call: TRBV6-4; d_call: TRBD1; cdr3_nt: TGTGCCAGCAGTGACAGAGGGAGAAGGAAAGGACAGGGGTGTTTTGGAAACACCATATATTTT; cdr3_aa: CASSDRGRRKGQGCFGNTIYF
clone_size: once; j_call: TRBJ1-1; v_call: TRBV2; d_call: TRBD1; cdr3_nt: TGTGCCAGCAGAGAGAGCCGTACAGGGGGCTTCATGAACACTGAAGCTTTCTTT; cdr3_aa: CASRESRTGGFMNTEAFF
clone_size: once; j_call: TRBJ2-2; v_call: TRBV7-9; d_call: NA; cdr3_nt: TGTGCCAGCAGCCCAACCGACAGGAACACCGGGGAGCTGTTTTTT; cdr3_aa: CASSPTDRNTGELFF
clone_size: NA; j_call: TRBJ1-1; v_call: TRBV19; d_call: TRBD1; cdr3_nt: TGTGCCAGTAGTATATCCTGGACAGGGGGCCTAAACACTGAAGCTTTCTTT; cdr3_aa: CASSISWTGGLNTEAFF
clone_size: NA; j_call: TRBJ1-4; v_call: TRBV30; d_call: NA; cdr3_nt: TGTGCCTGGAGTGTAGTCTGGAGTAATGAAAAACTGTTTTTT; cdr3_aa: CAWSVVWSNEKLFF
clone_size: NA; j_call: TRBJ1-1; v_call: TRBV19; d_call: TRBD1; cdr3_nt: TGTGCCAGTAGTAAACTGGGGGACAGTTTGAACACTGAAGCTTTCTTT; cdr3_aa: CASSKLGDSLNTEAFF
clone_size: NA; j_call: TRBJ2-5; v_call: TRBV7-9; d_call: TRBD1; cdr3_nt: TGTGCCAGCAGCCACGGACAGGGCTGGGAGACCCAGTACTTC; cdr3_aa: CASSHGQGWETQYF
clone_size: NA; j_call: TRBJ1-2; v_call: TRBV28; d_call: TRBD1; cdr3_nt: TGTGCCAGCAGCACCCAGACAGGGGGCTGGTATGGCTACACCTTC; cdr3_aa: CASSTQTGGWYGYTF
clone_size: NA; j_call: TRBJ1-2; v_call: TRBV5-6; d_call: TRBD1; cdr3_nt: TGTGCCAGCAGCTTGGCTTTCCAGGGGGATCGCTACACCTTC; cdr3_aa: CASSLAFQGDRYTF
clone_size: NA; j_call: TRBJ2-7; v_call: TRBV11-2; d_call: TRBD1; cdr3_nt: TGTGCCAGCAGCCTACAGGGGGAAGACGGACTGTCCTACGAGCAGTACTTC; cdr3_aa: CASSLQGEDGLSYEQYF
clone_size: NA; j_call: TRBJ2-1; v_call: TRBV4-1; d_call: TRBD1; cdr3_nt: TGCGCCAGCAGGGGGGACAGGGGTCCCTACAATGAGCAGTTCTTC; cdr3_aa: CASRGDRGPYNEQFF
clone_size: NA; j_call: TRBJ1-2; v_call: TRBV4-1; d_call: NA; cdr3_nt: TGCGCCAGCAGCCAAGATGTGGCGGACAATGGCTACACCTTC; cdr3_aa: CASSQDVADNGYTF
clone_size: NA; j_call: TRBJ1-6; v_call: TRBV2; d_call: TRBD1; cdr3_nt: TGTGCCAGCAGCGAAGGAGAGGGAGGACAGGCCCTATGGGGTTCACCCCTCCACTTT; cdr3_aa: CASSEGEGGQALWGSPLHF
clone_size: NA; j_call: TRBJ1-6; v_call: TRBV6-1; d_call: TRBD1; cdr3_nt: TGTGCCAGCAAGACAGGGGCAAAATCACCCCTCCACTTT; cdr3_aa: CASKTGAKSPLHF
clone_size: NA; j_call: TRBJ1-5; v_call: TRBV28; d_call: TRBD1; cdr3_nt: TGTGCCAGCAGTCTGGGGCCGGGACAGGGGGCGGTAAGCAATCAGCCCCAGCATTTT; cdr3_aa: CASSLGPGQGAVSNQPQHF